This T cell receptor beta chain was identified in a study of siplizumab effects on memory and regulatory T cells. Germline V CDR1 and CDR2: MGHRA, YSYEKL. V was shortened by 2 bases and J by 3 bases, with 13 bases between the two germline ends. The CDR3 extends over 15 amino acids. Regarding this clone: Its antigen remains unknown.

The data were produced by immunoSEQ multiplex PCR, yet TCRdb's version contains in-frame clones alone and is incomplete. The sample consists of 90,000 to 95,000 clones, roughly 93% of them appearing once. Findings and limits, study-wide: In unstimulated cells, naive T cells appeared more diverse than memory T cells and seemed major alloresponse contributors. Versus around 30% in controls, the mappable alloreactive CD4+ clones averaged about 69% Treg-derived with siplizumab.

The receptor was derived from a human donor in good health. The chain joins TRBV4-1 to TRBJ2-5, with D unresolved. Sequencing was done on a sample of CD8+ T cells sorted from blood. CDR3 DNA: TGCGCCAGCAGCCAATTTATGGGGATGAAAGAGACCCAGTACTTC. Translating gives CASSQFMGMKETQYF.